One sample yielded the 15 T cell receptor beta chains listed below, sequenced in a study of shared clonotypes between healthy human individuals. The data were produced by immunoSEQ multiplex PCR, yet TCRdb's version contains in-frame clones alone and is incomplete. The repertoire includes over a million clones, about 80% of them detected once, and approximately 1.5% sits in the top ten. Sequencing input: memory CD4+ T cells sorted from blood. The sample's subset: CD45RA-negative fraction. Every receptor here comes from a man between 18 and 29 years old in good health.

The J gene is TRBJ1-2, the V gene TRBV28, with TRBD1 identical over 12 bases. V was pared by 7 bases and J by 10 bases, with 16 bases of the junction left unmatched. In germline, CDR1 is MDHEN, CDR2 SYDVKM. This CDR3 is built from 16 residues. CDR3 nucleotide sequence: TGTGCCAGCACAAAAACAGCCGGGACAGGGGGCGAAATCTACACCTTC. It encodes CASTKTAGTGGEIYTF.

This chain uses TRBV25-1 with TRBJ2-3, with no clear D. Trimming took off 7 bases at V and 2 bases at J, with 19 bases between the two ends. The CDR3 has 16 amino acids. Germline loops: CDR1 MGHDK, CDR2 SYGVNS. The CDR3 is CASTSHADPSTDTQYF. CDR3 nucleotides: TGTGCCAGCACTTCCCACGCAGACCCTTCCACAGATACGCAGTATTTT.

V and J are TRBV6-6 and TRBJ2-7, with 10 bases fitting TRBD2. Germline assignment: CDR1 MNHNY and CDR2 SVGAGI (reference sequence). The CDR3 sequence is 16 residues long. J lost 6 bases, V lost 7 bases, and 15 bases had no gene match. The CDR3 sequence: CASTLGAGGPMSEQYF. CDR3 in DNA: TGTGCCAGCACCCTGGGAGCGGGAGGGCCCATGTCCGAGCAGTACTTC.

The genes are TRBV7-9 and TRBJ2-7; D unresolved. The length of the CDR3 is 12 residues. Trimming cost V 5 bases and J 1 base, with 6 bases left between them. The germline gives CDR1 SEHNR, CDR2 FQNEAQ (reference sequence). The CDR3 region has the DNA TGTGCCAGCAGCGCTAATTCCTACGAGCAGTACTTC. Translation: CASSANSYEQYF. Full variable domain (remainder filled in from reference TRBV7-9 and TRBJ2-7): DTGVSQNPRHKITKRGQNVTFRCDPISEHNRLYWYRQTLGQGPEFLTYFQNEAQLEKSRLLSDRFSAERPKGSFSTLEIQRTEQGDSAMYLCASSANSYEQYFGPGTRLTVT.

The CDR3 nucleotides read TGTGCCATCTCCCGGACTGGCTACGAGCAGTACTTC. The encoded protein is CAISRTGYEQYF. The rearrangement joins TRBV10-3 to TRBJ2-7; perhaps TRBD2 as D (5 bases). Trimming removed 8 bases at V and 3 bases at J, with 11 bases between. This CDR3 contains 12 residues. Germline V gives CDR1 ENHRY, CDR2 SYGVKD.

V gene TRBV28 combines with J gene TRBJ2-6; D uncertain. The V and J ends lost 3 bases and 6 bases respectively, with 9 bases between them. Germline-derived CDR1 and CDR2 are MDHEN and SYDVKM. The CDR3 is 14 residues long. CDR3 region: CASSFFTQANVLTF. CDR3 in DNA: TGTGCCAGCAGTTTCTTCACACAGGCCAACGTCCTGACTTTC.

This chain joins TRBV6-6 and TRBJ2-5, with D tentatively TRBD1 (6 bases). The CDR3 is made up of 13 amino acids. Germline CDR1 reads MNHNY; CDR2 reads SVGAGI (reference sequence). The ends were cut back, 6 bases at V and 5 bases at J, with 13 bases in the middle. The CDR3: CASRGRGRETQYF. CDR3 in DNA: TGTGCCAGCAGGGGCAGGGGCAGGGAGACCCAGTACTTC.

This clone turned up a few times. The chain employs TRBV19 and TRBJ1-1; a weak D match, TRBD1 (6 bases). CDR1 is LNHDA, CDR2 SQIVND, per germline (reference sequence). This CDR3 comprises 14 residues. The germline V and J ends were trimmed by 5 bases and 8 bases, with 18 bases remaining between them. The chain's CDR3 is CASSPRGGAREAFF. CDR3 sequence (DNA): TGTGCCAGTAGTCCCCGGGGGGGGGCTCGCGAAGCTTTCTTT.

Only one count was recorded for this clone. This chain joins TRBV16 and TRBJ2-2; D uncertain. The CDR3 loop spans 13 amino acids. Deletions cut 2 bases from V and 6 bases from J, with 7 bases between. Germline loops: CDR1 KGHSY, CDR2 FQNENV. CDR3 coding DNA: TGTGCCAGCAGCCAAAGTCGGCCCGGGGAGCTGTTTTTT. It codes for CASSQSRPGELFF. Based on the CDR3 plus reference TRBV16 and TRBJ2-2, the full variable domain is GEEVAQTPKHLVRGEGQKAKLYCAPIKGHSYVFWYQQVLKNEFKFLISFQNENVFDETGMPKERFSAKCLPNSPCSLEIQATKLEDSAVYFCASSQSRPGELFFGEGSRLTVL.

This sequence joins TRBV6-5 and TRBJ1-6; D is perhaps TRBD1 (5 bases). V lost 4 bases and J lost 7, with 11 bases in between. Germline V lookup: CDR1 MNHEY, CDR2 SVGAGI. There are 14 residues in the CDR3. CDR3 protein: CASSLTGANSPLHF. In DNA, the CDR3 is TGTGCCAGCAGTTTAACCGGGGCCAATTCACCCCTCCACTTT.

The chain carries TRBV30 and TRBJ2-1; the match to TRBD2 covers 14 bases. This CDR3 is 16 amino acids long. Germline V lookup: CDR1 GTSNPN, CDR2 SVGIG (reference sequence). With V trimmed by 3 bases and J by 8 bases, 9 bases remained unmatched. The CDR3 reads CAWSKPGLAGAYEQFF. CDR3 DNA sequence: TGTGCCTGGAGCAAACCGGGACTAGCGGGAGCATATGAGCAGTTCTTC. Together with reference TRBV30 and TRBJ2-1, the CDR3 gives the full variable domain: SQTIHQWPATLVQPVGSPLSLECTVEGTSNPNLYWYRQAAGRGLQLLFYSVGIGQISSEVPQNLSASRPQDRQFILSSKKLLLSDSGFYLCAWSKPGLAGAYEQFFGPGTRLTVL.

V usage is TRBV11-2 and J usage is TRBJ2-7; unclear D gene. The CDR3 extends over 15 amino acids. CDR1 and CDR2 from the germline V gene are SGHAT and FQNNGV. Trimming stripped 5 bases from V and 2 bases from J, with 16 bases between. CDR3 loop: CASSQFRERPYEQYF. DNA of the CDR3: TGTGCCAGCAGCCAATTTAGGGAACGGCCCTACGAGCAGTACTTC.

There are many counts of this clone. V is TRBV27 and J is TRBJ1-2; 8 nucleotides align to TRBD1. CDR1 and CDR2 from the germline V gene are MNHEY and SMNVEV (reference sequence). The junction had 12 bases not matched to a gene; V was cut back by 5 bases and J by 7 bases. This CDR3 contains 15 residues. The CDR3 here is CASSPLDRGWSGYTF. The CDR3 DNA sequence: TGTGCCAGCAGTCCGCTTGACAGGGGATGGAGTGGCTACACCTTC.

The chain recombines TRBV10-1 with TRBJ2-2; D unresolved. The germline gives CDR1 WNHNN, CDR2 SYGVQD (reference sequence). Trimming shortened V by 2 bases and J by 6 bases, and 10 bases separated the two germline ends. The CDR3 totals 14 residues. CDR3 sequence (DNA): TGCGCCAGCAGTGAGGGGAAAGGCCCCGGGGAGCTGTTTTTT. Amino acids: CASSEGKGPGELFF.

The CDR3 loop reads CASSAVNTGELFF. The CDR3 DNA reads TGTGCCAGCAGCGCTGTAAACACCGGGGAGCTGTTTTTT. This chain uses TRBV7-9 with TRBJ2-2; D remains unclear. V lost 5 bases, J lost 2 bases, and 6 bases lay in between. Germline CDR1 is SEHNR and CDR2 is FQNEAQ (reference sequence). The CDR3 runs to 13 residues.